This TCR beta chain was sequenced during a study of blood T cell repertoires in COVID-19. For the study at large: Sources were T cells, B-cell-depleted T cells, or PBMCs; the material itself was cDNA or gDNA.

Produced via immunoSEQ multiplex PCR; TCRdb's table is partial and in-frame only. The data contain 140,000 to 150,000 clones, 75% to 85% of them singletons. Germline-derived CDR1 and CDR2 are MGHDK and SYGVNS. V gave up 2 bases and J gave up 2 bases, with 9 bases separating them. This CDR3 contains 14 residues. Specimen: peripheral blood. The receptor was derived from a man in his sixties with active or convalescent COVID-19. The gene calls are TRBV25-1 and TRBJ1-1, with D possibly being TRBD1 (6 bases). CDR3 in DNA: TGTGCCAGCAGTGAACAGGGGCAAAACACTGAAGCTTTCTTT. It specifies CASSEQGQNTEAFF. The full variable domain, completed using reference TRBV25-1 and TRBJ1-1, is EADIYQTPRYLVIGTGKKITLECSQTMGHDKMYWYQQDPGMELHLIHYSYGVNSTEKGDLSSESTVSRIRTEHFPLTLESARPSHTSQYLCASSEQGQNTEAFFGQGTRLTVV.